This T cell receptor (beta chain) appears in the sequencing data of a study of T cell repertoires in cytomegalovirus infection. This clonotype was seen ten or more times. What it recognizes is unknown. The germline gives CDR1 SGHTA, CDR2 FQGNSA. The CDR3 loop spans 16 amino acids. Trimming removed 3 bases at V and 1 base at J, with 14 bases between. From the reads, TCRdb called clonotypes with MiXCR, one entry per CDR3 protein. The table includes a few hundred thousand distinct CDR3 sequences, roughly 25% detected once. The chain couples TRBV7-2 to TRBJ2-3, with D tentatively TRBD1 (6 bases). This sequence was found in a human donor in good health (CMV status not recorded). Some clones in this sample may be carry-over from other donors' samples. This sample comprised cultured PBMCs, obtained from culture after CMV antigen stimulation. The CDR3, as DNA: TGTGCCAGCAGCTTTACAGGGAGTTGGGGCACAGATACGCAGTATTTT. Translated: CASSFTGSWGTDTQYF.